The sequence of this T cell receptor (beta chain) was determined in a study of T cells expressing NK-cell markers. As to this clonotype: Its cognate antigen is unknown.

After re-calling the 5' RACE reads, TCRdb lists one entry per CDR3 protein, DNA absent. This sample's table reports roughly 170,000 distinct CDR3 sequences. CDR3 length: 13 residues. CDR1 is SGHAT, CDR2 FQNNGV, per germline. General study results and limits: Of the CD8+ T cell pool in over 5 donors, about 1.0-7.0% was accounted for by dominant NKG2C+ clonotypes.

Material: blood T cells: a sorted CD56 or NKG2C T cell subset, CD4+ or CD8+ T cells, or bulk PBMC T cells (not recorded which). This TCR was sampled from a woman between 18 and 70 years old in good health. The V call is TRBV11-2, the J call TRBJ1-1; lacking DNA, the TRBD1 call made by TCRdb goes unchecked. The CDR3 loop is CASSLARGLTAFF.